The rows below give T cell receptor beta chains drawn from one sample of a study of cytomegalovirus exposure and HLA in healthy donors. Repertoires were generated with immunoSEQ multiplex PCR, while TCRdb's copy carries only in-frame clones and drops some. The top ten clones hold 7.7% of a sample with approximately 110,000 clones, 76% of them seen once. Sequences were obtained from PBMCs. The source of these receptors is a woman aged 50 to 60 in good health and CMV-seropositive. Both conserved end residues are part of each CDR3. Each record gives: D gene, J gene, clone size, V gene, CDR3 protein, CDR3 DNA. D genes are given only for firm matches. Expanded clones get a size class; other rows say once, few or many, or leave the size out.

.	TRBJ2-7	.	TRBV7-2	CASSFRYEQYF	TGTGCCAGCAGCTTCCGTTACGAGCAGTACTTC
TRBD1	TRBJ2-7	few	TRBV5-4	CASSTDRGTLYEQYF	TGTGCCAGCAGCACTGACAGGGGAACCCTCTACGAGCAGTACTTC
.	TRBJ2-1	.	TRBV18	CASSPSPSPYNEQFF	TGTGCCAGCTCACCATCCCCTAGTCCGTACAATGAGCAGTTCTTC
.	TRBJ2-2	.	TRBV14	CASSLLHTGELFF	TGTGCCAGCAGTCTTCTTCACACCGGGGAGCTGTTTTTT
TRBD1	TRBJ1-4	few	TRBV7-9	CASSFRDRDEKLFF	TGTGCCAGCAGCTTCCGGGACAGGGATGAAAAACTGTTTTTT
TRBD2	TRBJ2-5	once	TRBV19	CASSMSSGGNQETQYF	TGTGCCAGTAGTATGTCTAGCGGGGGTAACCAAGAGACCCAGTACTTC
TRBD2	TRBJ2-5	.	TRBV9	CASSVGTSGLEETQYF	TGTGCCAGCAGCGTAGGAACTAGCGGCTTAGAAGAGACCCAGTACTTC
TRBD2	TRBJ2-3	.	TRBV29-1	CSVAGGQDRTDTQYF	TGCAGCGTTGCGGGGGGGCAGGATCGCACAGATACGCAGTATTTT
.	TRBJ2-3	few	TRBV6-5	CASRALGAGTDTQYF	TGTGCCAGTAGGGCTCTAGGGGCGGGCACAGATACGCAGTATTTT
.	TRBJ1-5	once	TRBV6-6	CASRDLRGNSYQPQHF	TGTGCCAGCAGGGATCTAAGGGGCAACTCGTATCAGCCCCAGCATTTT
.	TRBJ2-1	.	TRBV9	CASSVVRNEQFF	TGTGCCAGCAGCGTAGTACGGAATGAGCAGTTCTTC
.	TRBJ1-2	.	TRBV7-9	CASSSGGGRPIGYTF	TGTGCCAGCAGCTCGGGGGGTGGCCGGCCAATTGGCTACACCTTC
TRBD2	TRBJ2-3	.	TRBV9	CASSSSGRPGTDTQYF	TGTGCCAGCAGCTCTAGCGGGAGGCCGGGCACAGATACGCAGTATTTT
TRBD1	TRBJ2-2	once	TRBV4-3	CASSQDLRGRDTGELFF	TGCGCCAGCAGCCAAGATCTCAGGGGGAGAGACACCGGGGAGCTGTTTTTT
.	TRBJ2-2	.	TRBV13	CASSLEGGGPNTGELFF	TGTGCCAGCAGCCTCGAGGGGGGGGGACCGAACACCGGGGAGCTGTTTTTT
.	TRBJ2-1	.	TRBV11-2	CASSFSGQPYNEQFF	TGTGCCAGCAGCTTTTCAGGGCAACCCTACAATGAGCAGTTCTTC
.	TRBJ2-3	.	TRBV5-4	CASSLGRQQTDTQYF	TGTGCCAGCAGCTTGGGGCGACAGCAAACAGATACGCAGTATTTT
.	TRBJ2-6	.	TRBV5-1	CASSLLVSGANGLTF	TGCGCCAGCAGCTTGCTGGTGTCTGGGGCCAACGGCCTGACTTTC
TRBD1	TRBJ1-5	.	TRBV10-3	CAIGDRVGSGVVNQPQHF	TGTGCCATCGGAGACAGGGTAGGGTCTGGGGTGGTCAATCAGCCCCAGCATTTT
TRBD2	TRBJ2-7	.	TRBV9	CASSVGGTSGAYEQYF	TGTGCCAGCAGCGTCGGTGGGACTAGCGGGGCCTACGAGCAGTACTTC
TRBD1	TRBJ1-1	.	TRBV12-5	CASGLVLDRGRLNAFF	TGTGCTAGTGGTTTGGTCCTGGACAGGGGGAGACTGAACGCTTTCTTT
TRBD1	TRBJ1-1	.	TRBV19	CASTTDRGVAEAFF	TGTGCCAGTACTACTGACAGGGGGGTCGCTGAAGCTTTCTTT
.	TRBJ1-5	.	TRBV2	CASSELRGNQPQHF	TGTGCCAGCAGTGAGTTACGGGGCAATCAGCCCCAGCATTTT
TRBD1	TRBJ1-1	.	TRBV6-5	CASRTRTGENTEAFF	TGTGCCAGCAGAACCCGGACAGGGGAAAACACTGAAGCTTTCTTT
.	TRBJ1-2	few	TRBV25-1	CASSGQNYGYTF	TGTGCCAGCAGTGGACAAAACTATGGCTACACCTTC
.	TRBJ2-7	.	TRBV7-2	CASSPPGVSYEQYF	TGTGCCAGCAGCCCCCCAGGGGTCTCCTACGAGCAGTACTTC